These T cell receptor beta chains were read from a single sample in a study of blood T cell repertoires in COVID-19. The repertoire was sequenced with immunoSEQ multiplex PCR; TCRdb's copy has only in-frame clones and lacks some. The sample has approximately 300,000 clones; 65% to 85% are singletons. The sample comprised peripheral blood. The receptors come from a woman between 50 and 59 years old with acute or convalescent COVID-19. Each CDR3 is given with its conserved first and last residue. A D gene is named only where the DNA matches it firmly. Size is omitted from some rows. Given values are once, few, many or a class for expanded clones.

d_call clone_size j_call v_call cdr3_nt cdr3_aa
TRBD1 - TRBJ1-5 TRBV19 TGTGCCAGTAGTATAGGAACAGGGGCCTATAGCAATCAGCCCCAGCATTTT CASSIGTGAYSNQPQHF
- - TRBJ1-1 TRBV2 TGTGCCAGCGAGAAGGCAGGTGAAGCTTTCTTT CASEKAGEAFF
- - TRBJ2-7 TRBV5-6 TGTGCCAGCAGCTTGTTTAGCCCCTACGAGCAGTACTTC CASSLFSPYEQYF
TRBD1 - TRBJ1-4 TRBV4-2 TGTGCCAGCAGCCAAGAAACAGGGGCGAATGAAAAACTGTTTTTT CASSQETGANEKLFF
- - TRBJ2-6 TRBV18 TGTGCCAGCTCTCGGGCTGGGGCCAACGTCCTGACTTTC CASSRAGANVLTF
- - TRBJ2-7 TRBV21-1 TGTGCCAGCAGCAAAGGAAAAATGACAGGGTCCCACGAGCAGTACTTC CASSKGKMTGSHEQYF
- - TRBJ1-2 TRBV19 TGTGCCAGTACCGCGCAACCCGGGGGGGGGCGCTGGGGCTACACCTTC CASTAQPGGGRWGYTF
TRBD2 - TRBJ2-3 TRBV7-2 TGTGCTGGGCGGGGGGCAGCAGATACGCAGTATTTT CAGRGAADTQYF
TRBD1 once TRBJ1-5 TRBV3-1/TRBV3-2 TGTGCCAGCAGTCGCCAGGGGGGTCAGCCCCAGCATTTT CASSRQGGQPQHF
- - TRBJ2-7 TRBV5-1 TGCGCCAGCAGCTTCTCGGGGGTTGAAGATGAGCAGTACTTC CASSFSGVEDEQYF
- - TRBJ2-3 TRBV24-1 TGTGCCACCAGTGAACGACCCGGGGATACGCAGTATTTT CATSERPGDTQYF
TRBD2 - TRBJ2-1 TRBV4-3 TGCGCCAGCAGCCAAGCGCGAGCGGGAGGGAATGAGCAGTTCTTC CASSQARAGGNEQFF
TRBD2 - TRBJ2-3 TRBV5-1 TGCGCCAGCAGCTACGGACTAGCGGGAGAGGGAGATACGCAGTATTTT CASSYGLAGEGDTQYF
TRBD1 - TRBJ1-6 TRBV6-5 TGTGCCAGCAGTTACTCGACCGACAGGGTGGGCCTCCACTTT CASSYSTDRVGLHF
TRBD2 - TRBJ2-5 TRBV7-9 TGTGCCAGCAGCCTAGCGGGGGCGAGCTGGGAGACCCAGTACTTC CASSLAGASWETQYF
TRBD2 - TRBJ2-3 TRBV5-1 TGCGCCAGCAGCTTCTTAGCGGGGGCCACAGATACGCAGTATTTT CASSFLAGATDTQYF
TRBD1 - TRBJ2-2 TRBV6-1 TGTGCCAGCAGTGGACGTGGACAGGGGCACACCGGGGAGCTGTTTTTT CASSGRGQGHTGELFF
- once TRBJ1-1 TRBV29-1 TGCAGCGCTGGGACTGACTTGAAGGGGGCTTTCTTT CSAGTDLKGAFF
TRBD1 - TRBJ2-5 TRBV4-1 TGCGCCAGCAGCCAACGTACGCCGGGACAGGGTCAGGGAGAGACCCAGTACTTC CASSQRTPGQGQGETQYF
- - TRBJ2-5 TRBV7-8 TGTGCCAGCAGCCGAGAGCGACCCTACCAAGAGACCCAGTACTTC CASSRERPYQETQYF
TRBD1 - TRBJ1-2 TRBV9 TGTGCCAGCAGCACCGGACAGGGCAACTATGGCTACACCTTC CASSTGQGNYGYTF
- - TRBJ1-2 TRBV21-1 TGTGCCAGCAGCAAAGAACAGCTCTATGGCTACACCTTC CASSKEQLYGYTF
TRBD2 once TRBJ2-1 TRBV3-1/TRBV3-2 TGTGCCAGCAGCCAATCTCCCGGACTAGCGGGTTCACGCTCCTACAATGAGCAGTTCTTC CASSQSPGLAGSRSYNEQFF
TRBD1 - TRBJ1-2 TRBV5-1 TGCGCCAGCAGCGCGGAGGGACAGCCCGCTAACTATGGCTACACCTTC CASSAEGQPANYGYTF
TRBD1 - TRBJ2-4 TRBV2 TGTGCCAGCAGCCCCGGGACAGGGAGGAACATTCAGTACTTC CASSPGTGRNIQYF
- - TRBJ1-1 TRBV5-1 TGCGCCAGCAGCTTGGCATCGCCGGGCACTGAAGCTTTCTTT CASSLASPGTEAFF
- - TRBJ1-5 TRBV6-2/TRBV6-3 TGTGCCAGCAGTTTTAGCGGGAGTCAGCCCCAGCATTTT CASSFSGSQPQHF
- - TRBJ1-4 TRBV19 TGTGCCAGTAGTATACAGGGTCGAAATGAAAAACTGTTTTTT CASSIQGRNEKLFF
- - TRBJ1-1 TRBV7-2 TGTGCCAGCATCCCGGGTGGGGGAGGCGGTATTGAGAGCACTGAAGCTTTCTTT CASIPGGGGGIESTEAFF
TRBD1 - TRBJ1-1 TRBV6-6 TGTGCCAGCAGTCCTCAATTAGGGGAGGCGGGACAGGGCCGACCGAACACTGAAGCTTTCTTT CASSPQLGEAGQGRPNTEAFF
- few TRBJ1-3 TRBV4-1 TGCGCCAGCAGCCAAGAAGGACAGCGAGGAAACACCATATATTTT CASSQEGQRGNTIYF
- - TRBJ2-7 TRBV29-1 TGCAGCGTTGAAGCAGAGCCCGGGGATTACGAGCAGTACTTC CSVEAEPGDYEQYF
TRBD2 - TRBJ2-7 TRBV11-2 TGTGCCAGCAGCGTAGGGACTAGCGGGATCGAGCAGTACTTC CASSVGTSGIEQYF
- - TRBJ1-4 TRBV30 TGTGCCTGGAGTAAGACGGCGGGGCCCGGAAAACTGTTTTTT CAWSKTAGPGKLFF
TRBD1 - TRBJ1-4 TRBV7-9 TGTGCCAGCAGTTCCGACAGGGATGCCGAAAAACTGTTTTTT CASSSDRDAEKLFF
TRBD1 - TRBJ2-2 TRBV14 TGTGCCAGCAGCCCCCTGGGGACAGCGAACACCGGGGAGCTGTTTTTT CASSPLGTANTGELFF
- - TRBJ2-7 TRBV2 TGTGCCAGCAGTGAACAGGTCGAGCAGTACTTC CASSEQVEQYF
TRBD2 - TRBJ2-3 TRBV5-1 TGCGCCAGCAGCCTTTTTAAAGCGGGGGGTGGCACAGATACGCAGTATTTT CASSLFKAGGGTDTQYF